The 3 T cell receptor beta chains below come from one sample, sequenced in a study of identifying expanded T cells in peripheral blood. Data came from immunoSEQ multiplex PCR; TCRdb stores just in-frame clones and leaves some out. Among around 120,000 clones listed, over 65% were seen once. Sample: blood. The receptors were gathered from a person between 18 and 75 years old in good health.

This chain connects TRBV14 to TRBJ1-2, with D possibly TRBD1 on 5 matching bases. Trimming took off 0 bases at V and 5 bases at J, with 7 bases between the two ends. This CDR3 is built from 13 residues. CDR1 SGHDN and CDR2 FVKESK come from the germline V gene. CDR3 loop: CASSQDPGYGYTF. As DNA, the CDR3 is TGTGCCAGCAGCCAAGATCCAGGGTATGGCTACACCTTC.

The chain carries TRBV6-6 and TRBJ2-7; no reliable D call. The CDR3 runs 12 residues. With 2 bases removed from V and 6 bases from J, the gap between germline ends came to 8 bases. Germline V gene lookup returns CDR1 MNHNY and CDR2 SVGAGI (reference sequence). This CDR3 is CASSYLRTEQYF. The CDR3 nucleotides are TGTGCCAGCAGTTACCTCCGGACCGAGCAGTACTTC.

In this sample, this clone turned up a few times. The chain recombines TRBV30 with TRBJ1-2; D gene unclear. Germline-derived CDR1 and CDR2 are GTSNPN and SVGIG (reference sequence). The germline V and J ends were trimmed by 3 bases and 8 bases, with 7 bases remaining between them. This CDR3 contains 10 residues. The CDR3 protein is CAWSYRGYTF. The CDR3 DNA is TGTGCCTGGAGCTATCGGGGCTACACCTTC.